This record covers a single T cell receptor (beta chain). Data came from immunoSEQ multiplex PCR; TCRdb stores just in-frame clones and leaves some out. The repertoire has around 69,000 clones, roughly 84% of them found once; the top ten carry approximately 8.8%. CDR1 LNHDA and CDR2 SQIVND come from the germline V gene (reference sequence). The CDR3 spans 15 residues. V shed 4 bases and J shed 5 bases, with 16 bases lying between them. This sample is drawn from a study of blood T cell repertoires in COVID-19. On the study more broadly: The study drew acute and convalescent COVID-19 samples from the United States, Italy and Spain. The cDNA or gDNA used as material had been derived from T cells, B-cell-depleted T cells, or PBMCs.

The receptor was isolated from a man aged 45-60 years with active COVID-19. The genes are TRBV19 and TRBJ2-3, with D perhaps TRBD1 (6 bases). The source material was peripheral blood. The CDR3 DNA sequence: TGTGCCAGTAGTACACCCGGGACAAAAATAGATACGCAGTATTTT. Translating gives CASSTPGTKIDTQYF.